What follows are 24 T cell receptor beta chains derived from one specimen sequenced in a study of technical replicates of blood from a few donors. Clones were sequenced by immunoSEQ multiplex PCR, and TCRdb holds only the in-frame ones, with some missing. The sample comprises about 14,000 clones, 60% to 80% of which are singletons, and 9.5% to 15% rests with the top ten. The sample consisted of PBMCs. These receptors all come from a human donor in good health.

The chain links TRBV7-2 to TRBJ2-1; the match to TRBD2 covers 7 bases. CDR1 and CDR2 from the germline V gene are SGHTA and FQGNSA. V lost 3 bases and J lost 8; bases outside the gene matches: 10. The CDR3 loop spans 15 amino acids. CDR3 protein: CASSFWGGPEDEQFF. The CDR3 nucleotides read TGTGCCAGCAGCTTTTGGGGAGGGCCGGAGGATGAGCAGTTCTTC.

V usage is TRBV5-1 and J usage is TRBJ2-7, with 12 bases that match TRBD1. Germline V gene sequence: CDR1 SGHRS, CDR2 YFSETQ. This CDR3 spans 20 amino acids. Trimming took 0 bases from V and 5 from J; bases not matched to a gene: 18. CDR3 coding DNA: TGCGCCAGCAGCTTGGCGGGACCGGGACAGGGGGCGGTGGGCAGCCACGAGCAGTACTTC. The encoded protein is CASSLAGPGQGAVGSHEQYF.

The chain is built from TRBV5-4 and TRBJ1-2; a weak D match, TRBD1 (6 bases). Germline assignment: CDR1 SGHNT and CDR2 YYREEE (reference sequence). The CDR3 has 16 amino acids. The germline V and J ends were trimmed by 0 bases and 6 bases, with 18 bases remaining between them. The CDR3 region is CASSLGMRGGADGYTF. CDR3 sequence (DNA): TGTGCCAGCAGCTTGGGAATGAGGGGGGGCGCAGATGGCTACACCTTC.

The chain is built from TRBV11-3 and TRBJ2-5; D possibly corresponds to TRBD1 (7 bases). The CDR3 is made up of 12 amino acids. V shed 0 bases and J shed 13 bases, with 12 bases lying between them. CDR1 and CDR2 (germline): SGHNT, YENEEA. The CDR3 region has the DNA TGTGCCAGCAGCTTAGAGGAGGGGGCCCTGTACTTC. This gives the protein CASSLEEGALYF.

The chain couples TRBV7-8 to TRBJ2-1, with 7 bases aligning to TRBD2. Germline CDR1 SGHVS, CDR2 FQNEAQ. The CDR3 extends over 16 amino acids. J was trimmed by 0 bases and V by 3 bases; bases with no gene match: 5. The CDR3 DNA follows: TGTGCCAGCAGCTTGGTGGGAGGGAGCTCCTACAATGAGCAGTTCTTC. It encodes CASSLVGGSSYNEQFF.

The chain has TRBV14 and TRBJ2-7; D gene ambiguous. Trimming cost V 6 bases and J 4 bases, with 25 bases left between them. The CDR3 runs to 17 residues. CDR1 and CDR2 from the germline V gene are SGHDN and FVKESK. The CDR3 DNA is TGTGCCAGCAGTTCACTCCACACGACTGTGTTCTCTTACGAGCAGTACTTC. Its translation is CASSSLHTTVFSYEQYF.

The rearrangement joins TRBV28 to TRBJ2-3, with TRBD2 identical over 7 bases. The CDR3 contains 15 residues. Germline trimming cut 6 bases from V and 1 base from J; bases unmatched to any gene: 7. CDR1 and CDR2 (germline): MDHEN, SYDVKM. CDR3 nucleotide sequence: TGTGCCAGCAGGATTCGGGCGGGAGGCACAGATACGCAGTATTTT. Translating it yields CASRIRAGGTDTQYF.

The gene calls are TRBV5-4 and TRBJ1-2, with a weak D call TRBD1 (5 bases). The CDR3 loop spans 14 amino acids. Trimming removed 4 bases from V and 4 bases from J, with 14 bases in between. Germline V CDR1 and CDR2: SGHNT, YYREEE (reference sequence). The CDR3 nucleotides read TGTGCCAGCAGCCCAGGGTCCGACCCCTATGGCTACACCTTC. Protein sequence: CASSPGSDPYGYTF.

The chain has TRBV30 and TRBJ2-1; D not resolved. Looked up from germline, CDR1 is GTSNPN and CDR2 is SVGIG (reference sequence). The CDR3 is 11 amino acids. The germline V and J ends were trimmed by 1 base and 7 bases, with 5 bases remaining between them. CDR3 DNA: TGTGCCTGGAGTGAAGAGAATGAGCAGTTCTTC. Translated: CAWSEENEQFF.

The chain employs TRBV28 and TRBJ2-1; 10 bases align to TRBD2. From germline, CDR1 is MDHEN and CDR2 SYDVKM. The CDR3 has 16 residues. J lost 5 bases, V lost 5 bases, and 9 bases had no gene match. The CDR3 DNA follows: TGTGCCAGCAGTGCCTCTAGCGGGAGTGCGGACAATGAGCAGTTCTTC. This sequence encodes CASSASSGSADNEQFF.

CDR3 in amino acids: CASSQGEQGNRYGYTF. DNA of the CDR3: TGTGCCAGCAGCCAAGGGGAACAGGGGAATCGCTATGGCTACACCTTC. The chain joins TRBV14 to TRBJ1-2, with 7 bases lining up with TRBD1. Per the germline V gene, CDR1 is SGHDN and CDR2 is FVKESK. Unmatched junction bases numbered 9, after V lost 1 base and J lost 4 bases. This CDR3 has 16 amino acids.

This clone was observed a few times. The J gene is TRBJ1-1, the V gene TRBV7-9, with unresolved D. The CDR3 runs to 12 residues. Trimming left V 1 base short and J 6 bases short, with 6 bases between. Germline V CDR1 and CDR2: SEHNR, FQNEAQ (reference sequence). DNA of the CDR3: TGTGCCAGCAGCTTAGTTCTCGCTGAAGCTTTCTTT. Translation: CASSLVLAEAFF.

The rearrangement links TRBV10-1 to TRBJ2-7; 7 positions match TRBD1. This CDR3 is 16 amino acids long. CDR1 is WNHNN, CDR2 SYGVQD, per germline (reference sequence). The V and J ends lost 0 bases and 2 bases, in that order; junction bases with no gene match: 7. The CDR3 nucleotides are TGCGCCAGCAGTGAGTCGTTAGGGCAGGGGGCCTACGAGCAGTACTTC. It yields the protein CASSESLGQGAYEQYF.

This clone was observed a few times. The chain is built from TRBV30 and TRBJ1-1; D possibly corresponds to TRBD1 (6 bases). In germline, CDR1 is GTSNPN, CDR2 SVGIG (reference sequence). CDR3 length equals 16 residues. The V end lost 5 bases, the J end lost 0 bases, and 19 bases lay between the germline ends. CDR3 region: CAWGRGQLLMNTEAFF. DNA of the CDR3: TGTGCCTGGGGACGAGGACAGTTACTTATGAACACTGAAGCTTTCTTT.

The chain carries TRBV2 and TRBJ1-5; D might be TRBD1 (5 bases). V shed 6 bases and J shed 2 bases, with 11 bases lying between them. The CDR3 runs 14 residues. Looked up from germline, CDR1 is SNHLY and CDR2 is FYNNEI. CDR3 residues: CASSSLQGNQPQHF. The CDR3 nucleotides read TGTGCCAGCAGCTCCCTACAGGGCAATCAGCCCCAGCATTTT.

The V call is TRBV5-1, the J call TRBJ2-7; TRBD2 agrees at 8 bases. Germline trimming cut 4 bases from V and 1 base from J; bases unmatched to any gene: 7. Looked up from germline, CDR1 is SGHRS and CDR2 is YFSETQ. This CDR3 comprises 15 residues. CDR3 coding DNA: TGCGCCAGCAGCCGCGGACTAGCCTTATCCTACGAGCAGTACTTC. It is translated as CASSRGLALSYEQYF.

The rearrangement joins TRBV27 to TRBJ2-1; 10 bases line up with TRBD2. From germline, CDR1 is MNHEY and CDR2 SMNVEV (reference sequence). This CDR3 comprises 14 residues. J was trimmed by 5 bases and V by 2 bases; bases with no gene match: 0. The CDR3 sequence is CASSLTSGNNEQFF. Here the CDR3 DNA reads TGTGCCAGCAGTTTAACTAGCGGGAACAATGAGCAGTTCTTC.

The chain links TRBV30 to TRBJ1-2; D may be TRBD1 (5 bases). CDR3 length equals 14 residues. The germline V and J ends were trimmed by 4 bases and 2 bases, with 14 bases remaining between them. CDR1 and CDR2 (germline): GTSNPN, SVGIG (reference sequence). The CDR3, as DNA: TGTGCCTGGACCATAACAGGTTCCAACTATGGCTACACCTTC. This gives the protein CAWTITGSNYGYTF.

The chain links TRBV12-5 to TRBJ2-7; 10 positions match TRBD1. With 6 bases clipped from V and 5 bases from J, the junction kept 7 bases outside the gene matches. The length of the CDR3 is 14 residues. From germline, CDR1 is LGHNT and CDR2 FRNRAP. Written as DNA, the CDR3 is TGTGCTAGTGGGCCGGGACAGGGGTCCAACGAGCAGTACTTC. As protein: CASGPGQGSNEQYF.

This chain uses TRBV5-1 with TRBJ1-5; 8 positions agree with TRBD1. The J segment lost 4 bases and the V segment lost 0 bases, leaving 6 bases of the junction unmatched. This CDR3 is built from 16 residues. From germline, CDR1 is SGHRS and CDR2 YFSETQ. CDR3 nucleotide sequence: TGCGCCAGCAGCTTGGATGGCAGGGGGCGAAATCAGCCCCAGCATTTT. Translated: CASSLDGRGRNQPQHF.

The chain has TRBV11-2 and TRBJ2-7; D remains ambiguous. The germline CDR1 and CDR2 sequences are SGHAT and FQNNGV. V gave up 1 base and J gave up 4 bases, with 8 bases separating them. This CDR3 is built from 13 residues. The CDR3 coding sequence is TGTGCCAGCAGCTTAGGTCAGACTTACGAGCAGTACTTC. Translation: CASSLGQTYEQYF.

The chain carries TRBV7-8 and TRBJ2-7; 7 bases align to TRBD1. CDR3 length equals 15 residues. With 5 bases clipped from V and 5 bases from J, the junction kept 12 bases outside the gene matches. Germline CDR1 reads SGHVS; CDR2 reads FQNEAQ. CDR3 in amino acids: CASSQNLDRANEQYF. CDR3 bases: TGTGCCAGCAGCCAAAATCTTGACAGGGCCAACGAGCAGTACTTC.

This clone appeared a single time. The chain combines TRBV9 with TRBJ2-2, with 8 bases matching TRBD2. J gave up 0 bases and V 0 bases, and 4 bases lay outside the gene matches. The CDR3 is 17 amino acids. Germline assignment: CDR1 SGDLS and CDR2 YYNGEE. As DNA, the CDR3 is TGTGCCAGCAGCGTAGGGGCTAGCGGGCCGAACACCGGGGAGCTGTTTTTT. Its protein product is CASSVGASGPNTGELFF.

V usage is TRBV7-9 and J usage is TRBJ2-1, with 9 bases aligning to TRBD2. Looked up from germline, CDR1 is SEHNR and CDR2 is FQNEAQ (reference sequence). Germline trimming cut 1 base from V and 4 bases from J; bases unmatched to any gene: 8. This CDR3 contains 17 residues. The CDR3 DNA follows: TGTGCCAGCAGCTTAGAGAGCCTGGGACTAGCATACAATGAGCAGTTCTTC. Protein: CASSLESLGLAYNEQFF.